Each of the 2 T cell receptor beta chains below was sequenced from the same sample in a study of T cells after yellow fever vaccination. TCRdb re-called the 5' RACE reads through MiXCR, storing one row per CDR3 protein. The sample consists of tens of thousands of distinct CDR3 sequences, roughly 15% of them appearing once. Material: CD8+ T cells not binding an NS4B(214-222) dextramer, sorted from PBMCs, obtained roughly 20 days after the first yellow fever vaccination. The receptors come from a young man who received the YFV17D yellow fever vaccine.

A few counts support this clonotype. The gene calls are TRBV7-9 and TRBJ2-1; D may correspond to TRBD1 or TRBD2 (5 bases each). CDR3 size: 11 residues. Looked up from germline, CDR1 is SEHNR and CDR2 is FQNEAQ (reference sequence). V was pared by 8 bases and J by 10 bases, with 12 bases between. CDR3 DNA: TGTGCCAGCGTCCTGGGGACGGAGCAGTTCTTC. This sequence encodes CASVLGTEQFF.

This clonotype has more than one count but fewer than ten. The V gene is TRBV7-6, the J gene TRBJ1-3; TRBD1 matches at 12 bases. The V gene's germline CDR1 is SGHVS and CDR2 FNYEAQ. The CDR3 has 18 residues. Trimming took 5 bases from V and 3 from J; bases not matched to a gene: 11. DNA of the CDR3: TGTGCCAGCAGCCTCGTGGGACAGGGGGCAGTCTATGGAAACACCATATATTTT. As protein: CASSLVGQGAVYGNTIYF.